These T cell receptor beta chains were read from a single sample in a study of T cells in Graves' hyperthyroidism and ophthalmopathy. TCRdb reanalysed the multiplex PCR reads using MiXCR and keeps one entry per CDR3 protein. Among hundreds of thousands of distinct CDR3 sequences listed, 45% were seen once. The sequencing sample was made of peripheral blood or thyroid tissue (not recorded which). The source is an adult man with Graves' disease, either hyperthyroidism or ophthalmopathy (not recorded which). Each CDR3 is given with its conserved first and last residue. The D gene is left open where the match is weak. A clone size is listed for some rows: how often the clone was seen (once, few, many), or a class if it is expanded.

TRBV29-1	TRBJ1-2	NA	NA	CSVSDTAYGYTF	TGCAGCGTTTCGGACACCGCCTATGGCTACACCTTC
TRBV6-5	TRBJ2-5	NA	NA	CASSYGAQETQYF	TGTGCCAGCAGTTACGGTGCCCAAGAGACCCAGTACTTC
TRBV6-1	TRBJ1-1	few	NA	CASGYGGAFF	TGTGCCAGCGGTTATGGAGGGGCTTTCTTT
TRBV7-8	TRBJ1-1	NA	NA	CASSLDRALVIMNTEAFF	TGTGCCAGCAGCTTAGACCGGGCCCTAGTTATTATGAACACTGAAGCTTTCTTT
TRBV6-6	TRBJ1-1	few	TRBD1	CASNKGSRGGMNTEAFF	TGTGCCAGCAACAAAGGGTCCAGGGGGGGTATGAACACTGAAGCTTTCTTT
TRBV5-1	TRBJ1-5	few	TRBD1	CASSLLAGTGTKPQHF	TGCGCCAGCAGCTTGTTGGCCGGGACAGGGACGAAGCCCCAGCATTTT
TRBV19	TRBJ1-1	NA	NA	CASSIYVGVLNTEAFF	TGTGCCAGTAGTATATATGTCGGGGTACTGAACACTGAAGCTTTCTTT
TRBV20-1	TRBJ1-5	few	NA	CSAAQGFNQPQHF	TGCAGTGCTGCTCAGGGTTTTAATCAGCCCCAGCATTTT
TRBV7-9	TRBJ2-7	few	NA	CASSFVGGGGEQYF	TGTGCCAGCAGCTTCGTAGGGGGCGGGGGCGAGCAGTACTTC
TRBV29-1	TRBJ1-5	many	NA	CSVEGGGAGGNQPQHF	TGCAGCGTTGAAGGTGGGGGGGCCGGGGGCAATCAGCCCCAGCATTTT
TRBV29-1	TRBJ1-6	NA	NA	CSLTQKNSPLHF	TGCAGTTTGACCCAGAAGAATTCACCCCTCCACTTT
TRBV7-2	TRBJ1-5	NA	TRBD1	CASSLAGTGFNQPQHF	TGTGCCAGCAGCTTAGCTGGGACAGGGTTCAATCAGCCCCAGCATTTT
TRBV7-9	TRBJ2-3	NA	NA	CASSSPSQPQYF	TGTGCCAGCAGCTCCCCTTCCCAGCCCCAGTATTTT
TRBV15	TRBJ2-6	many	TRBD1	CATSRDPGGSGANVLTF	TGTGCCACCAGCAGAGATCCAGGGGGCTCTGGGGCCAACGTCCTGACTTTC
TRBV2	TRBJ1-1	NA	NA	CASVERGKEAFF	TGTGCCAGCGTTGAGAGGGGTAAGGAAGCTTTCTTT
TRBV20-1	TRBJ2-2	NA	NA	CSAKGVGGELFF	TGCAGTGCTAAGGGCGTGGGCGGGGAGCTGTTTTTT
TRBV20-1	TRBJ2-7	few	TRBD2	CSARGGRGSYEQYF	TGCAGTGCTAGGGGAGGGCGGGGCTCCTACGAGCAGTACTTC
TRBV12-3/TRBV12-4	TRBJ1-4	NA	TRBD1	CASSLHTAGTENEKLFF	TGTGCCAGCAGCCTCCATACTGCCGGGACAGAGAATGAAAAACTGTTTTTT
TRBV29-1	TRBJ2-7	once	TRBD1	CSVARDREGYEQYF	TGCAGCGTTGCCCGGGACAGGGAAGGCTACGAGCAGTACTTC
TRBV25-1	TRBJ1-5	few	TRBD1	CASSLGDSNSNQPQHF	TGTGCCAGCAGTTTAGGGGACAGTAATAGCAATCAGCCCCAGCATTTT
TRBV29-1	TRBJ1-1	many	NA	CSVHRALNTEAFF	TGCAGCGTGCACAGGGCCCTGAACACTGAAGCTTTCTTT
TRBV7-9	TRBJ2-6	many	TRBD1	CASRGQGSLSGANVLTF	TGTGCCAGCAGAGGACAGGGCTCCCTCTCTGGGGCCAACGTCCTGACTTTC
TRBV2	TRBJ1-6	few	TRBD1	CASSRRTGGFDSPLHF	TGTGCCAGCAGTCGTCGGACAGGGGGCTTTGATTCACCCCTCCACTTT
TRBV2	TRBJ1-1	NA	NA	CASSLVGVIEAFF	TGTGCCAGCAGCTTAGTGGGGGTAATTGAGGCTTTCTTT
TRBV6-5	TRBJ2-5	NA	NA	CASSYSWAATQETQYF	TGTGCCAGCAGTTACTCGTGGGCGGCGACCCAAGAGACCCAGTACTTC
TRBV20-1	TRBJ1-6	NA	TRBD1	CSSPDRGHSPLHF	TGCAGTTCCCCGGACAGGGGGCATTCACCCCTCCACTTT
TRBV4-3	TRBJ1-4	NA	TRBD1	CASSQDPQGAREKLFF	TGCGCCAGCAGCCAAGACCCACAGGGGGCGCGTGAAAAACTGTTTTTT
TRBV12-3/TRBV12-4	TRBJ1-5	NA	NA	CASSPLPGALQPQHF	TGTGCCAGCTCACCACTCCCTGGCGCCTTGCAGCCCCAGCATTTT
TRBV20-1	TRBJ1-2	NA	NA	CSARDPRTDYGYTF	TGCAGTGCTAGAGATCCTAGGACAGACTATGGCTACACCTTC
TRBV10-2	TRBJ2-7	NA	TRBD2	CASTGEGYEQYF	TGTGCCAGCACCGGGGAGGGCTACGAGCAGTACTTC
TRBV7-3	TRBJ2-2	NA	TRBD1	CASSQDSQGAGGELFF	TGCGCCAGCAGCCAAGATTCCCAGGGGGCCGGCGGGGAGCTGTTTTTT
TRBV10-3	TRBJ1-1	many	NA	CAISEWENTEAFF	TGTGCCATCAGTGAGTGGGAGAACACTGAAGCTTTCTTT
TRBV7-9	TRBJ1-1	NA	NA	CASSPIYGNTEAFF	TGTGCCAGCAGCCCGATATATGGAAACACTGAAGCTTTCTTT
TRBV9	TRBJ1-6	NA	TRBD1	CASSLTGEISPLHF	TGTGCCAGCAGCTTGACAGGGGAGATATCACCCCTCCACTTT
TRBV4-1	TRBJ2-5	NA	NA	CASSQAWSAWETQYF	TGCGCCAGCAGCCAAGCGTGGTCGGCGTGGGAGACCCAGTACTTC
TRBV29-1	TRBJ1-3	NA	TRBD1	CSVARTGYGYTIYF	TGCAGCGTCGCCCGGACAGGGTATGGCTACACCATATATTTT
TRBV5-2	TRBJ2-5	NA	NA	CASNPGPGRETQYF	TGTGCCAGCAATCCAGGGCCGGGGCGAGAGACCCAGTACTTC
TRBV6-1	TRBJ2-7	NA	NA	CASRERGIPSYEQYF	TGTGCGAGCAGGGAGAGAGGTATCCCCTCCTACGAGCAGTACTTC
TRBV6-1	TRBJ2-7	few	NA	CASSKDSFSWEQYF	TGTGCCAGCAGCAAGGACAGTTTTTCATGGGAGCAGTACTTC
TRBV2	TRBJ1-6	NA	TRBD1	CASSPFSTGYNSPLHF	TGTGCCAGCTCACCATTTTCGACAGGGTATAATTCACCCCTCCACTTT
TRBV2	TRBJ1-6	NA	NA	CASSHARDNSPLHF	TGTGCCAGCAGTCATGCCAGGGACAATTCACCCCTCCACTTT
TRBV6-5	TRBJ2-5	many	NA	CASRSGAETQYF	TGTGCCAGCAGGTCGGGCGCTGAGACCCAGTACTTC
TRBV2	TRBJ1-5	NA	NA	CASSPGPTGNQPQHF	TGTGCCAGCAGTCCAGGTCCTACAGGGAATCAGCCCCAGCATTTT
TRBV24-1	TRBJ1-5	NA	TRBD1	CATSGTTGRNQPQHF	TGTGCCACCAGTGGAACGACAGGGCGCAATCAGCCCCAGCATTTT
TRBV29-1	TRBJ2-5	NA	TRBD2	CSVEDQRGRPETQYF	TGCAGCGTTGAAGATCAGCGGGGGCGGCCCGAGACCCAGTACTTC
TRBV7-9	TRBJ2-2	many	NA	CASSLEMEELFF	TGTGCCAGCAGCTTAGAAATGGAGGAGCTGTTTTTT
TRBV10-3	TRBJ1-1	NA	NA	CASSSVGNTEAFF	TGTGCCAGCAGTTCCGTGGGGAACACTGAAGCTTTCTTT
TRBV2	TRBJ1-4	many	NA	CASIRGANEKLFF	TGTGCCAGCATCAGGGGAGCTAATGAAAAACTGTTTTTT
TRBV5-5	TRBJ2-2	NA	TRBD2	CASSLGLAGATGELFF	TGTGCCAGCAGCTTAGGACTAGCGGGAGCTACCGGGGAGCTGTTTTTT
TRBV7-9	TRBJ1-1	NA	TRBD1	CASNHRGGWTEAFF	TGTGCCAGCAACCACAGGGGAGGTTGGACTGAAGCTTTCTTT